This is a list of T cell receptor beta chains from one sample in a study of blood T cell repertoires in COVID-19. Profiled with immunoSEQ multiplex PCR; TCRdb holds only in-frame clones, not every one. The table has approximately 44,000 clones, around 90% seen once. The specimen was peripheral blood. The source of these receptors is a woman in her thirties or forties with acute or convalescent COVID-19. The CDR3 runs from the conserved cysteine through the conserved F or W. A D gene is named only where the DNA matches it firmly. Clone size is shown for a subset of rows, as once, few, many or a class of expanded clone.

j_gene: TRBJ1-5; abundance: .; d_gene: .; v_gene: TRBV15; CDR3nt: TGTGCCACCAGCAGAGAGAGCGGCAGAGCGAGCAATCAGCCCCAGCATTTT; CDR3aa: CATSRESGRASNQPQHF
j_gene: TRBJ2-6; abundance: few; d_gene: TRBD2; v_gene: TRBV6-2/TRBV6-3; CDR3nt: TGTGCCAGCAGTTACAGACTAGCGGGGTCCTCTGGGGCCAACGTCCTGACTTTC; CDR3aa: CASSYRLAGSSGANVLTF
j_gene: TRBJ2-7; abundance: .; d_gene: TRBD1; v_gene: TRBV7-6; CDR3nt: TGTGCCAGCAGCTTTTATACAGGGGTCTACGAGCAGTACTTC; CDR3aa: CASSFYTGVYEQYF
j_gene: TRBJ1-1; abundance: .; d_gene: .; v_gene: TRBV19; CDR3nt: TGTGCCAGTAGTCCCGGGATGACGAACACTGAAGCTTTCTTT; CDR3aa: CASSPGMTNTEAFF
j_gene: TRBJ1-6; abundance: .; d_gene: .; v_gene: TRBV5-1; CDR3nt: TGCGCCAGCAGCTTGGATTCGGGAAGCTCCTATAATTCACCCCTCCACTTT; CDR3aa: CASSLDSGSSYNSPLHF
j_gene: TRBJ1-3; abundance: .; d_gene: .; v_gene: TRBV6-5; CDR3nt: TGTGCCAGCAGGAAACAGGGTACCGACATATATTTT; CDR3aa: CASRKQGTDIYF
j_gene: TRBJ2-6; abundance: .; d_gene: .; v_gene: TRBV18; CDR3nt: TGTGCCAGCTCACCGGACGTCTCTGGGGCCAATGTCCTGACTTTC; CDR3aa: CASSPDVSGANVLTF
j_gene: TRBJ1-2; abundance: .; d_gene: TRBD1; v_gene: TRBV2; CDR3nt: TGTGCCAGCAGAGACAGGGGGCGGCGTCTAAATTGGGACTATGGCTACACCTTC; CDR3aa: CASRDRGRRLNWDYGYTF
j_gene: TRBJ2-1; abundance: once; d_gene: TRBD2; v_gene: TRBV27; CDR3nt: TGTGCCAGTCGGGGGGAGCGGGGATACAATGAGCAGTTCTTC; CDR3aa: CASRGERGYNEQFF
j_gene: TRBJ1-3; abundance: .; d_gene: TRBD1; v_gene: TRBV5-5; CDR3nt: TGTGCCAGCAGCGGGACAGTCAGTGGAAACACCATATATTTT; CDR3aa: CASSGTVSGNTIYF
j_gene: TRBJ2-7; abundance: once; d_gene: .; v_gene: TRBV12-3/TRBV12-4; CDR3nt: TGTGCCAGCAGTTTTGGGGCCGAGCAGTACTTC; CDR3aa: CASSFGAEQYF
j_gene: TRBJ2-2; abundance: .; d_gene: TRBD1; v_gene: TRBV7-2; CDR3nt: TGTGCCAGCAGCCCGGACAGGGTTGCGAACACCGGGGAGCTGTTTTTT; CDR3aa: CASSPDRVANTGELFF
j_gene: TRBJ1-1; abundance: .; d_gene: .; v_gene: TRBV18; CDR3nt: TGTGCCAGCTCACCACGGGCAGCGAACACTGAAGCTTTCTTT; CDR3aa: CASSPRAANTEAFF
j_gene: TRBJ1-5; abundance: .; d_gene: .; v_gene: TRBV19; CDR3nt: TGTGCCAGTAGTATGCAGGGCGGCAATCAGCCCCAGCATTTT; CDR3aa: CASSMQGGNQPQHF
j_gene: TRBJ1-1; abundance: .; d_gene: .; v_gene: TRBV5-6; CDR3nt: TGTGCCAGCAGCTTGTTGGGCACTAACACTGAAGCTTTCTTT; CDR3aa: CASSLLGTNTEAFF
j_gene: TRBJ1-3; abundance: .; d_gene: TRBD1; v_gene: TRBV7-2; CDR3nt: TGTGCCAGCAGCCTACAGGGGGTAACCATATATTTT; CDR3aa: CASSLQGVTIYF
j_gene: TRBJ2-3; abundance: .; d_gene: .; v_gene: TRBV28; CDR3nt: TGTGCCAGCAGTTTACAGGGGACAGATACGCAGTATTTT; CDR3aa: CASSLQGTDTQYF
j_gene: TRBJ2-7; abundance: .; d_gene: .; v_gene: TRBV19; CDR3nt: TGTGCCAGTAGTAAGGAGGCGGGCATCAGCTCCTACGAGCAGTACTTC; CDR3aa: CASSKEAGISSYEQYF
j_gene: TRBJ2-1; abundance: once; d_gene: .; v_gene: TRBV6-2/TRBV6-3; CDR3nt: TGTGCCAGCAGCCCAGGACTGTACAATGAGCAGTTCTTC; CDR3aa: CASSPGLYNEQFF
j_gene: TRBJ1-1; abundance: .; d_gene: TRBD1; v_gene: TRBV7-2; CDR3nt: TGTGCCAGCAGCTTAGGAGGGACAGGGGGCGAAGCTTTCTTT; CDR3aa: CASSLGGTGGEAFF
j_gene: TRBJ1-1; abundance: .; d_gene: .; v_gene: TRBV19; CDR3nt: TGTGCCAGTAGTATATCACCAGGGGTGAACACTGAAGCTTTCTTT; CDR3aa: CASSISPGVNTEAFF
j_gene: TRBJ1-1; abundance: .; d_gene: TRBD1; v_gene: TRBV10-1; CDR3nt: TGCGCCAGCAGTGAGAGGGTGGGACAGGAGGAAGCTTTCTTT; CDR3aa: CASSERVGQEEAFF
j_gene: TRBJ1-6; abundance: .; d_gene: .; v_gene: TRBV9; CDR3nt: TGTGCCAGCAGCCCCCGACAGGCCAATTCACCCCTCCACTTT; CDR3aa: CASSPRQANSPLHF
j_gene: TRBJ2-1; abundance: .; d_gene: TRBD2; v_gene: TRBV25-1; CDR3nt: TGTGCCAGCAGTTCGGGGGGGGGCAATGAGCAGTTCTTC; CDR3aa: CASSSGGGNEQFF
j_gene: TRBJ1-1; abundance: .; d_gene: .; v_gene: TRBV10-2; CDR3nt: TGCGCCAGCAGTGCGAACAGGGAGAACACTGAAGCTTTCTTT; CDR3aa: CASSANRENTEAFF
j_gene: TRBJ2-1; abundance: .; d_gene: .; v_gene: TRBV7-2; CDR3nt: TGTGCCAGCAGCCCCGGGCGTTGGGAGTCGTACTACAATGAGCAGTTCTTC; CDR3aa: CASSPGRWESYYNEQFF